Shown below are 27 T cell receptor beta chains from a single sample sequenced in a study of CD8 T cells in Susac syndrome. An amount of RNA that ranged from about 0.45 to 1 ug was reverse transcribed with random hexamers. TCRdb reprocessed the immunoSEQ multiplex PCR reads via MiXCR and lists one record per CDR3 protein. The sample shows about 210,000 distinct CDR3 sequences, roughly 96% of them seen only once. Material: CD4+ T cells from PBMCs. Receptors originate from a human donor with multiple sclerosis.

The chain couples TRBV6-5 to TRBJ1-5; no clear D. The CDR3 runs 13 residues. Trimming took 0 bases from V and 4 from J, leaving 4 bases between them. Germline CDR1 and CDR2: MNHEY and SVGAGI. The CDR3 is CASSYSRNQPQHF. The CDR3 DNA is TGTGCCAGCAGTTACTCGCGAAATCAGCCCCAGCATTTT.

The rearrangement joins TRBV2 to TRBJ2-2, with D uncertain. CDR3 size: 16 residues. Germline V gene sequence: CDR1 SNHLY, CDR2 FYNNEI. V dropped 7 bases and J dropped 0 bases, with 15 bases sitting between them. CDR3 DNA: TGTGCCAGCACAGAAGGCGGCAGGACGAACACCGGGGAGCTGTTTTTT. Amino acid sequence: CASTEGGRTNTGELFF.

This clonotype is a singleton in its sample. The genes are TRBV18 and TRBJ2-7; 7 bases are shared with TRBD1. The length of the CDR3 is 15 residues. CDR1 is KGHSH, CDR2 LQKENI, per germline. The ends lost 3 bases at V and 0 bases at J; junction bases unmatched: 5. In DNA, the CDR3 is TGTGCCAGCTCACCCATCCGGGACAGCTCCTACGAGCAGTACTTC. Translation: CASSPIRDSSYEQYF.

The rearrangement uses TRBV29-1 and TRBJ1-2; D might be TRBD1 (5 bases). V gave up 3 bases and J gave up 7 bases, with 24 bases separating them. The germline V gene encodes CDR1 SQVTM and CDR2 ANQGSEA. The CDR3 has 16 residues. Written as DNA, the CDR3 is TGCAGCGTTGATAGCGCTCAGGAGGGGCGCGCTGGTGGCTACACCTTC. Protein: CSVDSAQEGRAGGYTF.

The gene calls are TRBV6-5 and TRBJ1-1; D gene ambiguous. Per germline, CDR1 MNHEY and CDR2 SVGAGI. V lost 5 bases to trimming and J lost 4 bases, with 11 bases between them. The CDR3 has 13 amino acids. The CDR3 DNA reads as TGTGCCAGCAGTCGGATGGGAGGCACTGAAGCTTTCTTT. It translates to CASSRMGGTEAFF.

This chain connects TRBV30 to TRBJ1-2, with D possibly TRBD1 on 5 matching bases. CDR1 and CDR2 (germline): GTSNPN, SVGIG (reference sequence). With 3 bases removed from V and 8 bases from J, the gap between germline ends came to 13 bases. CDR3 length: 12 residues. The CDR3 bases are TGTGCCTGGAGCCGGCAGGGAAAGGGCTACACCTTC. Encoded protein: CAWSRQGKGYTF.

The CDR3 coding sequence is TGCGCCAGCAGCTTGGGAGGGGAGAACTATGGCTACACCTTC. Amino acids: CASSLGGENYGYTF. The chain joins TRBV5-1 to TRBJ1-2; a weak D match, TRBD1 (5 bases). The CDR3 has 14 amino acids. V lost 0 bases and J 2 bases, leaving 8 bases between the germline ends. The germline gives CDR1 SGHRS, CDR2 YFSETQ. Combining the CDR3 with reference TRBV5-1 and TRBJ1-2 gives the whole variable domain KAGVTQTPRYLIKTRGQQVTLSCSPISGHRSVSWYQQTPGQGLQFLFEYFSETQRNKGNFPGRFSGRQFSNSRSEMNVSTLELGDSALYLCASSLGGENYGYTFGSGTRLTVV.

This clonotype showed up just once. The rearrangement links TRBV3-1 to TRBJ2-4, with D perhaps given as TRBD1 or TRBD2 (5 bases each). Germline V gene sequence: CDR1 LGHDT, CDR2 YNNKEL (reference sequence). This CDR3 is 16 amino acids long. V gave up 1 base and J gave up 6 bases, with 16 bases separating them. The CDR3 DNA reads as TGTGCCAGCAGCCAAGCCGGGACCAACCGCGGAAACATTCAGTACTTC. This codes for CASSQAGTNRGNIQYF.

V and J are TRBV20-1 and TRBJ2-1; 7 nucleotides match TRBD2. Germline CDR1 reads DFQATT; CDR2 reads SNEGSKA (reference sequence). This CDR3 spans 15 amino acids. With V trimmed by 3 bases and J by 8 bases, 13 bases remained unmatched. The CDR3 nucleotides read TGCAGTGCTAGCCGATCTAGCGGCACTCGGGATGAGCAGTTCTTC. Its translation: CSASRSSGTRDEQFF.

The CDR3 is CASSLGTGAQNIQYF. CDR3 in DNA: TGTGCCAGCAGCTTAGGCACAGGGGCTCAAAACATTCAGTACTTC. The V call is TRBV11-2, the J call TRBJ2-4; 7 nucleotides agree with TRBD1. From germline, CDR1 is SGHAT and CDR2 FQNNGV. V lost 1 base, J lost 5 bases, and 5 bases stayed unmatched. The CDR3 has 15 residues.

V gene TRBV29-1 combines with J gene TRBJ1-2; D not resolved. CDR3 size: 11 residues. The ends were cut back, 8 bases at V and 6 bases at J, with 13 bases in the middle. CDR1 is SQVTM, CDR2 ANQGSEA, per germline. CDR3 sequence reads: CSCGRPDGYTF. Written as DNA, the CDR3 is TGCAGCTGCGGGCGCCCAGATGGCTACACCTTC.

The rearrangement joins TRBV6-5 to TRBJ1-6; no definite D call. Germline-derived CDR1 and CDR2 are MNHEY and SVGAGI. The CDR3 has 12 amino acids. V was clipped by 6 bases and J by 8 bases, with 8 bases between them. DNA of the CDR3: TGTGCCAGCAGCCCCGGCGATTCACCCCTCCACTTT. It codes for CASSPGDSPLHF.

The CDR3 protein is CASSQGGLNQPQHF. In nucleotides, the CDR3 is TGTGCCAGCAGCCAAGGCGGTCTCAATCAGCCCCAGCATTTT. This chain uses TRBV3-1 with TRBJ1-5; D uncertain. Germline V gene lookup returns CDR1 LGHDT and CDR2 YNNKEL (reference sequence). The CDR3 spans 14 residues. Trimming stripped 1 base from V and 3 bases from J, with 7 bases between.

The V and J genes are TRBV4-2 and TRBJ2-3; D not resolved. CDR3 length: 16 residues. Germline V gene lookup returns CDR1 LGHNA and CDR2 YNFKEQ. V lost 1 base and J lost 2, with 13 bases in between. CDR3 loop: CASSQGSVLNTDTQYF. The CDR3 DNA reads as TGTGCCAGCAGCCAAGGTTCCGTACTAAACACAGATACGCAGTATTTT.

The chain carries TRBV6-1 and TRBJ2-6, with 11 bases that match TRBD1. Per the germline V gene, CDR1 is MNHNS and CDR2 is SASEGT. V was clipped by 6 bases and J by 2 bases; unmatched bases: 6. CDR3 length: 17 residues. The CDR3 spells CASRPGQGEPGANVLTF. As DNA, the CDR3 is TGTGCCAGCAGACCGGGACAGGGGGAACCTGGGGCCAACGTCCTGACTTTC.

The chain combines TRBV20-1 with TRBJ1-1; unclear D gene. The V and J ends lost 5 bases and 6 bases respectively, with 10 bases between them. This CDR3 contains 11 residues. CDR1 is DFQATT, CDR2 SNEGSKA, per germline (reference sequence). This CDR3 reads CSASRGAEAFF. The CDR3 DNA sequence: TGCAGTGCTTCTCGGGGTGCTGAAGCTTTCTTT.

The V and J genes are TRBV12-3 or TRBV12-4 and TRBJ1-2, with TRBD1 matching 7 bases. The CDR3 totals 15 residues. After removal of 2 bases from V and 5 bases from J, the junction contained 8 bases not matched to a gene. CDR3 sequence (DNA): TGTGCCAGCAGTTTAAGAGGGGGCGCGTTGTATGGCTACACCTTC. The encoded protein is CASSLRGGALYGYTF.

The chain joins TRBV7-8 to TRBJ2-7; TRBD2 aligns across 8 bases. The length of the CDR3 is 15 residues. Germline CDR1 is SGHVS and CDR2 is FQNEAQ. Trimming took 5 bases from V and 4 from J; bases not matched to a gene: 10. CDR3 region: CASSEPRGGVYEQYF. The CDR3 DNA is TGTGCCAGCAGCGAACCCCGGGGGGGGGTTTACGAGCAGTACTTC.

This clonotype is a singleton in its sample. This chain links TRBV3-1 with TRBJ1-5; 7 nucleotides line up with TRBD1. Germline V gives CDR1 LGHDT, CDR2 YNNKEL (reference sequence). The CDR3 totals 15 residues. V was clipped by 0 bases and J by 4 bases; unmatched bases: 3. CDR3 protein: CASSQDMDRNQPQHF. As DNA, the CDR3 is TGTGCCAGCAGCCAAGATATGGACAGGAATCAGCCCCAGCATTTT.

This clonotype appeared a single time. The chain employs TRBV24-1 and TRBJ2-1; D uncertain. V shed 2 bases and J shed 12 bases, with 19 bases lying between them. Per the germline V gene, CDR1 is KGHDR and CDR2 is SFDVKD. This CDR3 is 15 amino acids long. The CDR3 spells CATSDSRSPLRGQFF. Here the CDR3 DNA reads TGTGCCACCAGTGATTCCAGGAGTCCCTTGCGTGGGCAGTTCTTC.

J is TRBJ1-1 and V is TRBV29-1, with D unclear. V was pared by 4 bases and J by 0 bases, with 9 bases between. Germline V gene sequence: CDR1 SQVTM, CDR2 ANQGSEA. This CDR3 region has 13 residues. CDR3 coding DNA: TGCAGCGTTGCCGGCAAGATGAACACTGAAGCTTTCTTT. This codes for CSVAGKMNTEAFF.

The V and J genes are TRBV24-1 and TRBJ1-1; a possible D gene is TRBD1 (5 bases). CDR1 is KGHDR, CDR2 SFDVKD, per germline. The CDR3 is 15 residues long. V was clipped by 5 bases and J by 8 bases, with 20 bases between them. Here the CDR3 reads CATSAGPDPKKEAFF. The DNA for the CDR3 is TGTGCCACCAGTGCAGGGCCTGACCCAAAAAAAGAAGCTTTCTTT.

The chain uses TRBV2 and TRBJ2-1; TRBD2 matches 15 bases. CDR1 is SNHLY, CDR2 FYNNEI, per germline. There are 17 residues in the CDR3. The J segment lost 0 bases and the V segment lost 6 bases, leaving 3 bases of the junction unmatched. CDR3 sequence (DNA): TGTGCCAGCAGGGGGACTAGCGGGAGGATCTCCTACAATGAGCAGTTCTTC. It codes for CASRGTSGRISYNEQFF.

The rearrangement joins TRBV29-1 to TRBJ2-1, with TRBD1 identical over 12 bases. Germline values: CDR1 SQVTM, CDR2 ANQGSEA. The length of the CDR3 is 13 residues. The trim removed 6 bases at V and 8 bases at J, leaving 5 bases unmatched. CDR3 region: CSVSGTGGYEQFF. For the CDR3, the DNA is TGCAGCGTGTCCGGGACAGGGGGCTATGAGCAGTTCTTC.

The V call is TRBV7-9, the J call TRBJ2-7, with 12 bases that match TRBD2. The CDR3 is 14 amino acids. The V gene end was trimmed by 5 bases and the J gene end by 6 bases; junction bases not matched to a gene: 5. The germline CDR1 and CDR2 sequences are SEHNR and FQNEAQ (reference sequence). The DNA of the CDR3 is TGTGCCAGCAGCCGGACTAGCGGGGATACCGAGCAGTACTTC. Protein: CASSRTSGDTEQYF.

This chain connects TRBV11-2 to TRBJ2-3; D remains unclear. The CDR3 has 13 residues. The germline gives CDR1 SGHAT, CDR2 FQNNGV. Trimming shortened V by 0 bases and J by 4 bases, and 5 bases separated the two germline ends. The CDR3 DNA is TGTGCCAGCAGCTTAGAGTACTCAGATACGCAGTATTTT. Its translation: CASSLEYSDTQYF.

The genes are TRBV12-3 or TRBV12-4 and TRBJ2-5; D may be TRBD1 (7 bases). The V end was cut by 3 bases, the J end by 13 bases, with 18 bases between. This CDR3 spans 13 amino acids. The CDR3 sequence is CASSLAGQSTTYF. The CDR3 DNA is TGTGCCAGCAGTTTGGCGGGACAGTCTACGACGTACTTC.